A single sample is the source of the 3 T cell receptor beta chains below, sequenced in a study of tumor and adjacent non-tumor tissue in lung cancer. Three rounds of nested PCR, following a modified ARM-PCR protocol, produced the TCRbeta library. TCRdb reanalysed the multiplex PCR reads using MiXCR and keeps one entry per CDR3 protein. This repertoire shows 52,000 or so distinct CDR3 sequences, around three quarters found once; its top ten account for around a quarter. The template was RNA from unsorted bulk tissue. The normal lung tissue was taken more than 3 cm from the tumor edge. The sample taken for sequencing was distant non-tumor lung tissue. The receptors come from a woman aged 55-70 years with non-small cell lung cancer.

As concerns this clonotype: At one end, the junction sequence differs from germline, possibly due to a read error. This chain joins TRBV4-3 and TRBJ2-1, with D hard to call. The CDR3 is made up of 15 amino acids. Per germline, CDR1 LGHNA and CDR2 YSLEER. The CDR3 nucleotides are TGCGCCAGCAGCCCTCGATTGAGCTCATACAATGGGCAGTTCTTC. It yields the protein CASSPRLSSYNGQFF.

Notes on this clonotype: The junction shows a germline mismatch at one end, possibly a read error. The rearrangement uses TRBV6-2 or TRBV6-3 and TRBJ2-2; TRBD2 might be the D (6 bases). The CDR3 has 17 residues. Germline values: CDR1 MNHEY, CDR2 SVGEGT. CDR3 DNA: TGTGCCAGCAGTTACGCCCAACGGAGGGCCAACACCTGGGAGCTGTTTTTT. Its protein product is CASSYAQRRANTWELFF.

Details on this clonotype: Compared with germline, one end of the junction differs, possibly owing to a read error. The CDR3 loop is CVSSQDDRETGELFF. Written as DNA, the CDR3 is TGCGTCAGCAGCCAAGATGACAGGGAAACCGGGGAGTTGTTTTTT. The chain recombines TRBV4-1 with TRBJ2-2; 7 bases map to TRBD1. The CDR3 loop spans 15 amino acids. From germline, CDR1 is MGHRA and CDR2 YSYEKL.